This T cell receptor beta chain emerged from a study of early T cells in non-severe SARS-CoV-2 infection. On the study more broadly: Sequencing input comprised bulk RNA from unsorted whole blood; chain pairing was not available.

Notes on the study in general: There was a bias toward anti-spike CD8 responses in VDJdb matching, which missed private and CD4 specificities.

The protocol attached unique molecular identifiers to individual cDNA molecules. TCRdb used MiXCR to reprocess the 5' RACE reads, holding one entry per CDR3 protein. The data show 50,000 to 75,000 distinct CDR3 sequences, roughly 9% seen once. At least ten counts were recorded for this clonotype. What it binds is not known. The input for sequencing was whole blood, taken at baseline. This sequence was found in an adult who was a healthcare worker with PCR-confirmed SARS-CoV-2 infection or an uninfected control (not recorded which).

In DNA, the CDR3 is TGTGCCAGCAGGGAGCGTCTAGCGGGCTCTGGGGCCAACGTCCTGACTTTC. This encodes CASRERLAGSGANVLTF. V gene TRBV3-1 combines with J gene TRBJ2-6; 8 positions agree with TRBD2. J was trimmed by 0 bases and V by 6 bases; bases with no gene match: 7. Germline-derived CDR1 and CDR2 are LGHDT and YNNKEL (reference sequence). There are 17 residues in the CDR3.